The clone carrying this T cell receptor (beta chain) was found once. The CDR3 is 16 residues long. The junction had 7 bases not matched to a gene; V was cut back by 4 bases and J by 5 bases. In germline, CDR1 is KGHDR, CDR2 SFDVKD. An expansion of CD8+CD57+ cells by flow cytometry had been shown in patients chosen for sequencing. Patients were untreated when blood was sampled. Template material for TCR beta VDJ and CDR3 profiling consisted of genomic DNA. TCRdb itself ran the reads through MiXCR, one entry per CDR3 protein. This table has around 290,000 distinct CDR3 sequences, roughly 59% appearing once. The data derive from a study of CD8+CD57+ T cells in acquired aplastic anemia.

The chain carries TRBV24-1 and TRBJ2-3; 11 positions agree with TRBD1. This clonotype originated in a human donor with aplastic anemia. The sequenced material came from sorted CD4+, CD8+, or CD8+CD57+ T cells (not recorded which) from PBMCs. CDR3 residues: CATSDRGQGARDTQYF. In nucleotides, the CDR3 is TGTGCCACCAGTGACCGTGGACAGGGGGCGCGAGATACGCAGTATTTT.